This T cell receptor (beta chain) derives from a study of blood T cell repertoires in COVID-19 (dated by TCRdb to about 2020). Some background on the complete study: The collaborator samples originated in the United States, Italy and Spain and spanned the acute and convalescent phases of COVID-19. The material from the prospective study consisted of cDNA or gDNA derived from T cells, B-cell-depleted T cells, or PBMCs. The dataset comprised deeply sampled blood TCRbeta repertoires from subjects exposed to, actively infected with, or recovered from COVID-19. The repertoires were released in a freely available public database intended as a resource for research on the immune response to SARS-CoV-2. Samples came from the ongoing ImmuneRACE study (first 160 participants) plus 1,254 subjects from 6 global collaborators. Sample metadata almost always included a de-identified subject ID, COVID-19 status, age in years and sex. Where available, HLA class I and class II types were obtained from metadata supplied by the sample provider rather than from assay-based typing. Findings and caveats that apply to the study as a whole: The quantity of clinical and demographic metadata differed by source and by participant and was supplied without curation.

Whole blood was collected in K2EDTA tubes by collaborating institutions according to the institutions' own protocols. For TCRbeta analysis, collaborators shipped samples in one of three forms: frozen whole blood, isolated PBMCs, or DNA extracted from either of those sample types. TCRbeta CDR3 regions were amplified from genomic DNA using the immunoSEQ Assay, a bias-controlled multiplex PCR. In the paper's pipeline: The number of nucleated cells in each sample was estimated from the amplification of reference gene primers within the assay. To quantify the absolute abundance of each unique TCRbeta CDR3 rearrangement, sequence reads were collapsed and filtered. For each sample, productive Simpson clonality was calculated as the square root of Simpson's diversity index across productive rearrangements. TCRdb holds this immuneACCESS table with in-frame rearrangements only. Some clones are missing; in checked studies, unresolved V genes explain under half, and the rest has no known cause. The V and J calls and clone size come from that table; D and trimming were worked out from the DNA. This sample holds under 200,000 clones; about 93% were observed only once. Roughly 0.56% of the sample goes to the ten largest clones.

As concerns this clone: Its target antigen remains unknown. Per-base qualities were not stored, and no clone one base away is much larger.

The germline V gene supplies CDR1 MNHEY and CDR2 SVGEGT. The CDR3 measures 17 amino acids from cysteine to phenylalanine. Only the CDR3 DNA stays, 51 bases, in frame from base 1. Trimming accounts for 4 bases at V and 3 bases at J, while the number of junction bases matched to no gene is 14. The origin of this receptor is a man aged 50 or older with acute or convalescent COVID-19. Sequencing input: peripheral blood. The V and J segments used are TRBV6-2 or TRBV6-3 and TRBJ1-1, with 7 junctional bases fitting TRBD1. The CDR3 region reads CASSSHRDSGVYTEAFF. The DNA sequence reads TGTGCCAGCAGTTCGCACCGGGACAGTGGGGTGTACACTGAAGCTTTCTTT.